Below are 32 T cell receptor beta chains sequenced from a single sample in a study of shared clonotypes between healthy human individuals. Profiling relied on immunoSEQ multiplex PCR, and the TCRdb table lists in-frame clones only, not all of them. The sample has over a million clones, around 82% seen once. What was sequenced was memory CD4+ T cells from PBMCs. Subset: CD45RA-negative fraction. These receptors were collected from a man between 18 and 29 years old in good health. Some clones in this sample may be carry-over from other donors' samples.

The rearrangement joins TRBV5-4 to TRBJ1-2; no clear D. CDR1 and CDR2 from the germline V gene are SGHNT and YYREEE (reference sequence). This CDR3 has 13 residues. Trimming pared 4 bases from V and 0 bases from J, leaving 7 bases between. The CDR3 region is CASSRSANYGYTF. The CDR3 DNA is TGTGCCAGCAGCCGTTCGGCTAACTATGGCTACACCTTC. Based on the CDR3 plus reference TRBV5-4 and TRBJ1-2, the full variable domain is ETGVTQSPTHLIKTRGQQVTLRCSSQSGHNTVSWYQQALGQGPQFIFQYYREEENGRGNFPPRFSGLQFPNYSSELNVNALELDDSALYLCASSRSANYGYTFGSGTRLTVV.

The rearrangement links TRBV29-1 to TRBJ1-4; D possibly corresponds to TRBD1 (6 bases). V was pared by 4 bases and J by 7 bases, with 16 bases between. Germline-derived CDR1 and CDR2 are SQVTM and ANQGSEA. CDR3 length: 14 amino acids. Here the CDR3 DNA reads TGCAGCGTTGCGACTCAAAGGGGGAGTGAAAAACTGTTTTTT. This gives the protein CSVATQRGSEKLFF.

A single count supports this clone. The chain links TRBV7-9 to TRBJ2-1, with 7 positions matching TRBD2. Trimming took 5 bases from V and 0 from J; bases not matched to a gene: 7. This CDR3 region has 16 residues. The germline V gene has CDR1 SEHNR and CDR2 FQNEAQ (reference sequence). The CDR3 bases are TGTGCCAGCAGCCCCCCGAAGCGGGACTCCTACAATGAGCAGTTCTTC. Protein sequence: CASSPPKRDSYNEQFF.

The chain links TRBV15 to TRBJ1-5; the match to TRBD1 covers 7 bases. This CDR3 has 16 amino acids. The V gene end was trimmed by 5 bases and the J gene end by 4 bases; junction bases not matched to a gene: 11. Per the germline V gene, CDR1 is LNHNV and CDR2 is YYDKDF (reference sequence). The CDR3 sequence is CATSGETGRVNQPQHF. The CDR3 DNA sequence: TGTGCCACCAGCGGGGAGACAGGGAGAGTTAATCAGCCCCAGCATTTT.

V and J are TRBV11-2 and TRBJ1-4; D unclear. The CDR3 has 15 amino acids. The V gene's germline CDR1 is SGHAT and CDR2 FQNNGV. The ends were cut back, 5 bases at V and 1 base at J, with 11 bases in the middle. In nucleotides, the CDR3 is TGTGCCAGCAGCCGGTGGGAGCTAACTAATGAAAAACTGTTTTTT. It yields the protein CASSRWELTNEKLFF.

The gene calls are TRBV2 and TRBJ1-1; D is undetermined. The CDR3 consists of 14 residues. The germline gives CDR1 SNHLY, CDR2 FYNNEI. The germline V and J ends were trimmed by 6 bases and 11 bases, with 22 bases remaining between them. The CDR3 DNA follows: TGTGCCAGCAGGACCCGGGTTCCCTCGATAGGGGCTTTCTTT. Translation gives CASRTRVPSIGAFF.

The chain carries TRBV7-9 and TRBJ2-1; D uncertain. Trimming took 3 bases from V and 3 from J, leaving 12 bases between them. The germline gives CDR1 SEHNR, CDR2 FQNEAQ (reference sequence). The CDR3 totals 15 residues. In nucleotides, the CDR3 is TGTGCCAGCAGCTTTCCCGGTCACAGCTACAATGAGCAGTTCTTC. As protein: CASSFPGHSYNEQFF.

The V call is TRBV10-3, the J call TRBJ2-7; D gene ambiguous. V shed 8 bases and J shed 3 bases, with 8 bases lying between them. The CDR3 is 11 residues long. Germline V CDR1 and CDR2: ENHRY, SYGVKD. CDR3 residues: CAIGRIYEQYF. The CDR3 DNA reads TGTGCCATCGGACGGATCTACGAGCAGTACTTC.

The chain couples TRBV4-2 to TRBJ1-4; tentatively, D is TRBD1 (5 bases). From germline, CDR1 is LGHNA and CDR2 YNFKEQ. The CDR3 covers 14 residues. Trimming cost V 1 base and J 12 bases, with 15 bases left between them. CDR3 in amino acids: CASSQVQGVTELFF. The CDR3 bases are TGTGCCAGCAGCCAAGTTCAGGGAGTGACGGAACTGTTTTTT.

The genes are TRBV27 and TRBJ2-1; TRBD2 agrees at 11 bases. The CDR3 is 16 residues long. V gave up 4 bases and J gave up 6 bases; unmatched junction bases: 8. Germline V gene lookup returns CDR1 MNHEY and CDR2 SMNVEV (reference sequence). The DNA of the CDR3 is TGTGCCAGCAGTTCATTGCCGACTAGCGGGACCAATGAGCAGTTCTTC. Amino acids: CASSSLPTSGTNEQFF.

This clone was recorded many times. The chain couples TRBV29-1 to TRBJ1-2, with D hard to call. The CDR3 has 13 amino acids. V was clipped by 4 bases and J by 2 bases, with 11 bases between them. Germline V lookup: CDR1 SQVTM, CDR2 ANQGSEA. In DNA, the CDR3 is TGCAGCGTTGTGAGGGAGTTGAACTATGGCTACACCTTC. It codes for CSVVRELNYGYTF. The whole variable domain, remainder taken from reference TRBV29-1 and TRBJ1-2, is SAVISQKPSRDICQRGTSLTIQCQVDSQVTMMFWYRQQPGQSLTLIATANQGSEATYESGFVIDKFPISRPNLTFSTLTVSNMSPEDSSIYLCSVVRELNYGYTFGSGTRLTVV.

The V gene is TRBV7-2, the J gene TRBJ1-1; D possibly corresponds to TRBD1 (5 bases). The CDR3 spans 14 residues. V was trimmed by 4 bases and J by 3 bases, leaving 12 bases between them. Germline V gene data show CDR1 as SGHTA and CDR2 as FQGNSA. CDR3 in amino acids: CASSSTGGHTEAFF. The CDR3 nucleotides are TGTGCCAGCAGCTCAACCGGGGGACACACTGAAGCTTTCTTT.

The chain combines TRBV7-2 with TRBJ1-2, with 8 bases lining up with TRBD1. V was pared by 1 base and J by 4 bases, with 5 bases of the junction left unmatched. Germline values: CDR1 SGHTA, CDR2 FQGNSA. This CDR3 is built from 15 residues. CDR3: CASSLEATGAYGYTF. In nucleotides, the CDR3 is TGTGCCAGCAGCTTAGAGGCGACAGGGGCCTATGGCTACACCTTC.

V gene TRBV28 combines with J gene TRBJ1-1; tentative D call: TRBD1 (5 bases). The CDR3 is 16 amino acids. The V end lost 2 bases, the J end lost 5 bases, and 18 bases lay between the germline ends. Germline V gene lookup returns CDR1 MDHEN and CDR2 SYDVKM. In DNA, the CDR3 is TGTGCCAGCAGTTTAGCGAGGGGTCGGGGGGGAACTGAAGCTTTCTTT. This gives the protein CASSLARGRGGTEAFF. The full variable domain, its missing parts supplied by reference TRBV28 and TRBJ1-1, is DVKVTQSSRYLVKRTGEKVFLECVQDMDHENMFWYRQDPGLGLRLIYFSYDVKMKEKGDIPEGYSVSREKKERFSLILESASTNQTSMYLCASSLARGRGGTEAFFGQGTRLTVV.

V is TRBV7-2 and J is TRBJ2-6; D gene uncertain. This CDR3 has 15 amino acids. With 5 bases removed from V and 0 bases from J, the gap between germline ends came to 8 bases. CDR1 and CDR2 from the germline V gene are SGHTA and FQGNSA. The CDR3 DNA follows: TGTGCCAGCAGCCCTACGTACTCTGGGGCCAACGTCCTGACTTTC. It yields the protein CASSPTYSGANVLTF.

V is TRBV7-2 and J is TRBJ2-5; TRBD2 matches at 7 bases. V shed 3 bases, J shed 5 bases, and the junction held 9 bases outside the gene matches. The CDR3 covers 15 residues. The V gene's germline CDR1 is SGHTA and CDR2 FQGNSA. The CDR3 reads CASSFNAGVKETQYF. The DNA of the CDR3 is TGTGCCAGCAGCTTTAATGCGGGGGTGAAGGAGACCCAGTACTTC.

The V call is TRBV5-4, the J call TRBJ2-5, with 10 bases fitting TRBD1. Unmatched junction bases numbered 7, after V lost 3 bases and J lost 5 bases. The CDR3 has 15 residues. CDR1 and CDR2 from the germline V gene are SGHNT and YYREEE (reference sequence). CDR3 DNA sequence: TGTGCCAGCAGCTCCGGACAGGGGGTTGTGGAGACCCAGTACTTC. It specifies CASSSGQGVVETQYF.

J is TRBJ2-1 and V is TRBV4-1; TRBD2 aligns across 8 bases. This CDR3 is 18 amino acids long. Unmatched junction bases numbered 9, after V lost 2 bases and J lost 0 bases. The germline V gene has CDR1 MGHRA and CDR2 YSYEKL. This CDR3 is CASSQKGGSGSSYNEQFF. The CDR3, as DNA: TGCGCCAGCAGCCAAAAAGGGGGGAGCGGGAGCTCCTACAATGAGCAGTTCTTC.

The chain has TRBV29-1 and TRBJ1-1; D might be TRBD1 (5 bases). The length of the CDR3 is 12 residues. The ends were cut back, 5 bases at V and 2 bases at J, with 9 bases in the middle. Germline V gene data show CDR1 as SQVTM and CDR2 as ANQGSEA. The CDR3 coding sequence is TGCAGCGTTTCCACAGGTAACACTGAAGCTTTCTTT. The encoded protein is CSVSTGNTEAFF.

This clone was recorded a few times. The J gene is TRBJ2-7, the V gene TRBV7-9; D gene unclear. The V end was cut by 5 bases, the J end by 4 bases, with 9 bases between. Germline V gene data show CDR1 as SEHNR and CDR2 as FQNEAQ (reference sequence). The CDR3 has 12 residues. The CDR3 loop is CASSAELYEQYF. The DNA of the CDR3 is TGTGCCAGCAGCGCAGAGTTGTACGAGCAGTACTTC.

Concerning this clone itself: In the same sample, other DNA sequences code for this CDR3. V gene TRBV19 combines with J gene TRBJ2-3; 7 nucleotides line up with TRBD1. Germline trimming cut 6 bases from V and 6 bases from J; bases unmatched to any gene: 6. Germline CDR1 reads LNHDA; CDR2 reads SQIVND (reference sequence). The CDR3 loop spans 13 amino acids. CDR3 sequence reads: CASSSDRADTQYF. In nucleotides, the CDR3 is TGTGCCAGTAGCTCAGACAGGGCCGATACGCAGTATTTT.

The CDR3 sequence is CASSPSSGRNEQYF. CDR3 nucleotides: TGTGCCAGCAGCCCCTCTAGCGGGAGGAACGAGCAGTACTTC. The chain combines TRBV5-4 with TRBJ2-7; TRBD2 matches at 11 bases. V trimming: 4 bases; J trimming: 5 bases; junction bases outside the gene matches: 5. The CDR3 extends over 14 amino acids. The germline V gene has CDR1 SGHNT and CDR2 YYREEE (reference sequence).

In this sample, this clone turned up a few times. This chain links TRBV2 with TRBJ1-5; D ambiguous. Per the germline V gene, CDR1 is SNHLY and CDR2 is FYNNEI. CDR3 size: 15 residues. V was pared by 2 bases and J by 6 bases, with 14 bases between. The CDR3 DNA reads TGTGCCAGCAGTGAACGCGGGGTGAAGGGTCAGCCCCAGCATTTT. Its translation is CASSERGVKGQPQHF.

The rearrangement uses TRBV18 and TRBJ2-2; 8 nucleotides agree with TRBD1. CDR1 KGHSH and CDR2 LQKENI come from the germline V gene. CDR3 length equals 15 residues. V dropped 6 bases and J dropped 4; count of bases not matched to a gene: 7. This CDR3 is CASSTRQGTTGELFF. In nucleotides, the CDR3 is TGTGCCAGCTCGACCAGACAGGGGACCACCGGGGAGCTGTTTTTT.

This clone came up a few times. The rearrangement uses TRBV10-3 and TRBJ2-6; D possibly corresponds to TRBD1 (6 bases). Trimming left V 10 bases short and J 3 bases short, with 22 bases between. CDR1 and CDR2 from the germline V gene are ENHRY and SYGVKD. The CDR3 is 17 amino acids. The DNA for the CDR3 is TGTGCCACCGGCGGGTGGGCAGGGGTTGGTGGGGCCAACGTCCTGACTTTC. Translated, it gives CATGGWAGVGGANVLTF.

The chain is built from TRBV4-2 and TRBJ2-1; D may be TRBD2 (6 bases). The V gene's germline CDR1 is LGHNA and CDR2 YNFKEQ. Trimming took off 0 bases at V and 6 bases at J, with 15 bases between the two ends. The CDR3 runs 16 residues. The CDR3 nucleotides are TGTGCCAGCAGCCAAGACGGGGGAGGCGGGCCCAATGAGCAGTTCTTC. Amino acid sequence: CASSQDGGGGPNEQFF.

The chain recombines TRBV6-4 with TRBJ1-2; D not certain. Trimming removed 2 bases at V and 7 bases at J, with 14 bases between. CDR1 is MRHNA, CDR2 SNTAGT, per germline. The CDR3 runs 14 residues. CDR3 DNA sequence: TGTGCCAGCAGTGACCGTATGGCTCAACGTGGCTACACCTTC. It codes for CASSDRMAQRGYTF.

In its sample, this clone was seen once. The chain couples TRBV6-5 to TRBJ2-1; possible D gene TRBD2, 6 bases. Germline V gene data show CDR1 as MNHEY and CDR2 as SVGAGI. The CDR3 sequence is 14 residues long. V lost 6 bases and J lost 6, with 15 bases in between. The CDR3 region has the DNA TGTGCCAGCAGGCAGAAGCGGGTGTTCAATGAGCAGTTCTTC. It yields the protein CASRQKRVFNEQFF.

The rearrangement links TRBV2 to TRBJ1-1, with 8 bases identical to TRBD1. Germline CDR1 and CDR2: SNHLY and FYNNEI. CDR3 length: 14 residues. Trimming cost V 6 bases and J 3 bases; bases outside gene matches: 6. The CDR3: CASSPDRGDTEAFF. The CDR3 DNA follows: TGTGCCAGCAGCCCTGACAGGGGTGACACTGAAGCTTTCTTT.

In this sample, this clone turned up once. This chain joins TRBV5-1 and TRBJ1-2; TRBD1 aligns across 7 bases. CDR1 SGHRS and CDR2 YFSETQ come from the germline V gene. V shed 4 bases and J 4 bases; nucleotides not matched to a gene: 16. CDR3 length: 17 amino acids. DNA of the CDR3: TGCGCCAGCAGCGGTCGTGGACAGGAATTGAAGAGCTATGGCTACACCTTC. This sequence encodes CASSGRGQELKSYGYTF.

Of note for this clone: This clone may be a read error of a much larger clone one base away. The same CDR3 is also encoded by other DNA sequences in this sample. The genes are TRBV29-1 and TRBJ1-1, with unresolved D. In germline, CDR1 is SQVTM, CDR2 ANQGSEA. The CDR3 length is 14 residues. CDR3 sequence: CSVNQASVGTEAFF. CDR3 in DNA: TGCAGCGTCAATCAGGCTTCGGTGGGAACTGAAGCCTTCTTT.

The chain uses TRBV6-1 and TRBJ2-3, with unresolved D. The V end lost 2 bases, the J end lost 4 bases, and 22 bases lay between the germline ends. Germline assignment: CDR1 MNHNS and CDR2 SASEGT. The length of the CDR3 is 18 residues. Here the CDR3 DNA reads TGTGCCAGCAGTGAAATTTTTGGCGAATTTCCCGTCCCAGATACGCAGTATTTT. Translating it yields CASSEIFGEFPVPDTQYF.